The rows below give T cell receptor beta chains drawn from one sample of a study of beta chain features in type 1 diabetes. Profiling relied on immunoSEQ multiplex PCR, and the TCRdb table lists in-frame clones only, not all of them. The sample holds more than 350,000 clones; 9.5% to 12% are singletons and the top ten take 0.045% to 0.06%. The sample comprised naive CD4+ T cells from blood. The receptors derive from a woman under 30 in good health. CDR3s include the opening cysteine and the closing phenylalanine or tryptophan. D genes are given only for firm matches. Size is stated for part of the rows, as once, few or many counts, or as a class when the clone is expanded.

TRBV7-3,14,-,-,TRBJ2-5,CASSLTGVQETQYF,TGTGCCAGCAGCTTAACAGGTGTCCAAGAGACCCAGTACTTC
TRBV7-3,16,-,-,TRBJ1-1,CASSLQNAGWDTEAFF,TGTGCCAGCAGCTTACAAAACGCAGGGTGGGATACTGAAGCTTTCTTT
TRBV7-2,17,-,-,TRBJ2-1,CASTLFPGTSSYNEQFF,TGTGCCAGCACCCTCTTCCCCGGAACCAGCTCCTACAATGAGCAGTTCTTC
TRBV7-9,14,TRBD2,-,TRBJ2-4,CASSLDGTSNIQYF,TGTGCCAGCAGCTTAGATGGGACTAGTAACATTCAGTACTTC
TRBV7-9,14,TRBD2,-,TRBJ2-1,CASSSPSGRGEQFF,TGTGCCAGCAGCTCACCTAGCGGGAGAGGTGAGCAGTTCTTC
TRBV7-3,14,-,-,TRBJ2-3,CASSFGGGADTQYF,TGTGCCAGCAGCTTTGGAGGAGGGGCAGATACGCAGTATTTT
TRBV19,15,-,-,TRBJ2-7,CASSMGAMSRYEQYF,TGTGCCAGTAGTATGGGGGCAATGTCACGCTACGAGCAGTACTTC
TRBV7-6,15,-,few,TRBJ2-3,CASSLGPNTGWGMYF,TGTGCCAGCAGCTTAGGCCCTAACACAGGGTGGGGGATGTATTTT
TRBV13,16,-,-,TRBJ2-5,CASSVWRGTNQETQYF,TGTGCCAGCAGCGTATGGCGGGGGACAAACCAAGAGACCCAGTACTTC
TRBV15,16,-,-,TRBJ1-3,CATSAPGKPSGNTIYF,TGTGCCACCAGCGCACCAGGGAAACCCTCTGGAAACACCATATATTTT
TRBV19,14,-,few,TRBJ2-7,CASSTQRSSYEQYF,TGTGCCAGTAGTACACAAAGGAGCTCCTACGAGCAGTACTTC
TRBV28,15,TRBD1,-,TRBJ2-5,CASGSQGAPGETQYF,TGTGCCAGCGGGTCACAGGGGGCGCCGGGAGAGACCCAGTACTTC
TRBV5-1,12,-,-,TRBJ2-5,CASRWRQETQYF,TGCGCCAGCAGGTGGAGGCAAGAGACCCAGTACTTC
TRBV7-9,16,-,-,TRBJ1-1,CASRLPLRDGNTEAFF,TGTGCCAGCAGGCTTCCGTTGAGGGATGGGAACACTGAAGCTTTCTTT
TRBV28,14,TRBD1,-,TRBJ2-1,CATRLTGGGYAQFF,TGTGCCACCAGACTAACAGGGGGCGGTTACGCGCAGTTCTTC
TRBV7-3,12,-,few,TRBJ2-7,CASSFGLYEQYF,TGTGCCAGCAGCTTCGGACTCTACGAGCAGTACTTC
TRBV7-3,13,-,-,TRBJ2-5,CASSLNRQETQYF,TGTGCCAGCAGCTTAAACAGGCAAGAGACCCAGTACTTC
TRBV7-9,16,-,-,TRBJ2-5,CASFGEWRGHQETQYF,TGTGCCAGCTTTGGTGAATGGAGGGGACATCAAGAGACCCAGTACTTC
TRBV29-1,12,-,-,TRBJ1-1,CRAQRVDTEAFF,TGCAGGGCACAGAGGGTCGACACTGAAGCTTTCTTT
TRBV7-2,12,-,-,TRBJ2-5,CASSFARETQYF,TGTGCCAGCAGCTTCGCCCGAGAGACCCAGTACTTC
TRBV1,13,-,-,TRBJ2-4,CITVNRGWNIQYF,TGCATCACTGTGAACAGGGGTTGGAACATTCAGTACTTC
TRBV7-2,16,TRBD2,-,TRBJ2-1,CASSLFGSGSGSEQFF,TGTGCCAGCAGCTTATTTGGGAGCGGGAGCGGAAGTGAGCAGTTCTTC
TRBV2,15,TRBD2,-,TRBJ2-1,CASSGGSGRPNEQFF,TGTGCCAGCAGCGGCGGTAGCGGGAGGCCCAATGAGCAGTTCTTC
TRBV4-1,17,TRBD2,few,TRBJ2-3,CASSQDSSGGHLPTQYF,TGCGCCAGCAGCCAAGATTCCAGCGGGGGCCACCTTCCTACGCAGTATTTT
TRBV29-1,13,-,-,TRBJ1-3,CSVGSTSGNTIYF,TGCAGCGTTGGGAGTACCTCTGGAAACACCATATATTTT
TRBV10-3,14,-,-,TRBJ2-7,CAISESRQAYEQYF,TGTGCCATCAGTGAGTCGCGGCAAGCCTACGAGCAGTACTTC
TRBV9,13,TRBD1,few,TRBJ1-2,CASSRDRGYGYTF,TGTGCCAGCAGCCGGGACAGGGGCTATGGCTACACCTTC
TRBV4-3,14,-,-,TRBJ1-1,CASSQESGVTEAFF,TGCGCCAGCAGCCAAGAATCCGGGGTCACTGAAGCTTTCTTT
TRBV15,18,-,few,TRBJ2-1,CATNEIPGQWSSYNEQFF,TGTGCCACCAACGAGATTCCGGGACAATGGAGCTCCTACAATGAGCAGTTCTTC
TRBV27,12,TRBD2,-,TRBJ2-5,CASGRTSQTQYF,TGTGCCAGCGGAAGGACTAGTCAGACCCAGTACTTC
TRBV6-6,13,TRBD2,-,TRBJ2-7,CASTRLADYEQYF,TGTGCCAGCACAAGACTAGCGGACTACGAGCAGTACTTC
TRBV30,13,-,many,TRBJ2-2,CAWTRTNTGELFF,TGTGCCTGGACCAGGACGAACACCGGGGAGCTGTTTTTT
TRBV5-4,14,-,-,TRBJ2-7,CASSLRLDIHEQYF,TGTGCCAGCAGCTTGCGTCTAGATATCCACGAGCAGTACTTC
TRBV25-1,15,-,few,TRBJ2-7,CASSGGQKAPYEQYF,TGTGCCAGCAGTGGAGGACAGAAGGCTCCCTACGAGCAGTACTTC
TRBV11-3,12,-,once,TRBJ2-2,CASSRNTGELFF,TGTGCCAGCAGCCGTAACACCGGGGAGCTGTTTTTT
TRBV5-1,12,-,few,TRBJ2-5,CASSLEVETQYF,TGCGCCAGCAGCTTGGAAGTGGAGACCCAGTACTTC
TRBV29-1,13,-,few,TRBJ1-1,CSVEWEPNTEAFF,TGCAGCGTTGAGTGGGAACCGAACACTGAAGCTTTCTTT
TRBV4-3,15,-,few,TRBJ2-3,CASSQVSFGTDTQYF,TGCGCCAGCAGCCAAGTTTCGTTCGGCACAGATACGCAGTATTTT
TRBV2,18,-,-,TRBJ1-6,CASSEFLGPSSYNSPLHF,TGTGCCAGCAGTGAATTTCTGGGCCCCAGCTCCTATAATTCACCCCTCCACTTT
TRBV4-3,17,-,few,TRBJ2-3,CASSQWTGGTSTDTQYF,TGCGCCAGCAGCCAATGGACCGGGGGTACTAGCACAGATACGCAGTATTTT
TRBV18,15,TRBD1,-,TRBJ2-3,CASSLQGRFTDTQYF,TGTGCCAGCTCACTACAGGGGCGATTCACAGATACGCAGTATTTT
TRBV9,13,-,-,TRBJ2-1,CASSVVGRNEQFF,TGTGCCAGCAGCGTAGTCGGAAGGAATGAGCAGTTCTTC
TRBV2,14,TRBD1,-,TRBJ2-3,CASRDDRVSDTQYF,TGTGCCAGCAGGGACGACAGGGTCTCAGATACGCAGTATTTT
TRBV7-2,19,TRBD2,-,TRBJ2-6,CASSRPLAGPSSGANVLTF,TGTGCCAGCAGCCGCCCACTAGCGGGACCCTCCTCTGGGGCCAACGTCCTGACTTTC
TRBV5-4,16,-,few,TRBJ1-6,CASSLEDAGYKSPLHF,TGTGCCAGCAGCTTGGAGGATGCAGGGTATAAATCACCCCTCCACTTT
TRBV2,14,-,few,TRBJ2-1,CASRRPGQRYFQFF,TGTGCCAGCAGAAGGCCAGGGCAAAGGTATTTCCAGTTCTTC
TRBV7-2,13,-,few,TRBJ2-5,CASSLGGTETQYF,TGTGCCAGCAGCTTAGGGGGCACAGAGACCCAGTACTTC
TRBV18,15,-,-,TRBJ2-1,CASSRERDSRDEQFF,TGTGCCAGCTCACGGGAAAGGGATTCGAGGGATGAGCAGTTCTTC
TRBV7-9,11,-,-,TRBJ2-1,CAGDSYNEQFF,TGTGCCGGGGATTCCTACAATGAGCAGTTCTTC
TRBV4-1,15,-,-,TRBJ1-2,CASSQVGIQSYGYTF,TGCGCCAGCAGCCAAGTCGGAATACAGAGCTATGGCTACACCTTC
TRBV18,14,-,-,TRBJ1-2,CASSRTGGTYGYTF,TGTGCCAGCTCTCGAACCGGGGGTACGTACGGCTACACCTTC
TRBV7-8,16,-,few,TRBJ2-1,CASRGGGARPRDEQFF,TGTGCCAGCAGAGGAGGGGGGGCCCGCCCTCGGGATGAGCAGTTCTTC
TRBV5-1,11,-,-,TRBJ2-3,CASSLGDTQYF,TGCGCCAGCAGCTTGGGAGATACGCAGTATTTT